This TCR beta chain was found in a study of T-cell memory formation after mild COVID-19. Study-level information: Among the donors, TCR clusters were largely specific to each donor.

The germline V and J ends were trimmed by 4 bases and 1 base, with 3 bases remaining between them. CDR1 and CDR2 (germline): MNHEY, SVGEGT. CDR3 length: 12 amino acids. Study-wide results and caveats: Pre-infection memory already had some responding clones, implying cross-reactive memory joined. Specificity for SARS-CoV-2 was not confirmed among the second-wave clones peaking on day 37.

TCRdb passed the 5' RACE reads through MiXCR, listing each CDR3 protein once. The table includes hundreds of thousands of distinct CDR3 sequences, approximately 16% detected once. This clonotype was detected ten times or more. Its specificity is not known. The TCR comes from a man in his late teens or twenties who had mild COVID-19 (a few samples of this study predate the infection). Cell type and time point are not known. The material sequenced was PBMCs or a T cell subset sorted from them (not recorded which). The chain links TRBV6-2 or TRBV6-3 to TRBJ2-3; D uncertain. CDR3 amino acids: CASSSGTDTQYF. In nucleotides, the CDR3 is TGTGCCAGCAGTTCGGGCACAGATACGCAGTATTTT.